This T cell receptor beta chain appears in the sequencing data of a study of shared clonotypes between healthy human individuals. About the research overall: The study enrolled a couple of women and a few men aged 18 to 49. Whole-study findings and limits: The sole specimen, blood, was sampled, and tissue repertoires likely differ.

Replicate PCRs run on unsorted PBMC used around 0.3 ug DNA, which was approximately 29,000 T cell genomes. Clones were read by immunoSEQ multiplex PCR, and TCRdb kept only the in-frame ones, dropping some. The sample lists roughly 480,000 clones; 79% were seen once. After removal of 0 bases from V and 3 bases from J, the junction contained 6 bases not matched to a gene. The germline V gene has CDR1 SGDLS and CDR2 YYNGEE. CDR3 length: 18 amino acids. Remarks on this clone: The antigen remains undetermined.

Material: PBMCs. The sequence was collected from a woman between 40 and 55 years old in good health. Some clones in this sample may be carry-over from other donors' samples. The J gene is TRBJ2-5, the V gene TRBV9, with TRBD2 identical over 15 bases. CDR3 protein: CASSVGGLAGGLKETQYF. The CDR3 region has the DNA TGTGCCAGCAGCGTAGGAGGACTAGCGGGAGGGCTGAAAGAGACCCAGTACTTC.